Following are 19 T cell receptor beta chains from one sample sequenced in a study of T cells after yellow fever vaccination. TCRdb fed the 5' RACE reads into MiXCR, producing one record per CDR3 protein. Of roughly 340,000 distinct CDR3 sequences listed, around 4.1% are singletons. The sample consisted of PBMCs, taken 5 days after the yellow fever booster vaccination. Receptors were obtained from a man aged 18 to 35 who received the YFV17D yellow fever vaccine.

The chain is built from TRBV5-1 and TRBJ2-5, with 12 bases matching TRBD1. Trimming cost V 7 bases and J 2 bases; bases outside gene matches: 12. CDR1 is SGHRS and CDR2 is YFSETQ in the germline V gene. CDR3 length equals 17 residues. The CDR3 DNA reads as TGCGCCAGCGGCCGGGACAGGGGGCGATTGGGTCAAGAGACCCAGTACTTC. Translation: CASGRDRGRLGQETQYF. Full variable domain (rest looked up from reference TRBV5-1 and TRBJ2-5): KAGVTQTPRYLIKTRGQQVTLSCSPISGHRSVSWYQQTPGQGLQFLFEYFSETQRNKGNFPGRFSGRQFSNSRSEMNVSTLELGDSALYLCASGRDRGRLGQETQYFGPGTRLLVL.

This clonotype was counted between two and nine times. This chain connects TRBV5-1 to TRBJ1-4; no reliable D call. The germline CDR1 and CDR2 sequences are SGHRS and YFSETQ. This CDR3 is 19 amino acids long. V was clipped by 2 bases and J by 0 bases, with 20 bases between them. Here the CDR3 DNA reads TGCGCCAGCAGCTTTGGAACAGTTGAGACGTTTGCAACTAATGAAAAACTGTTTTTT. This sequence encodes CASSFGTVETFATNEKLFF.

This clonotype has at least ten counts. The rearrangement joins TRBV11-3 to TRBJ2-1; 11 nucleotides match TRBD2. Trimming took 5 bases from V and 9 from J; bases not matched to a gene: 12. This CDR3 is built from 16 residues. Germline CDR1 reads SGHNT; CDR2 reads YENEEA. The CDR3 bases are TGTGCCAGCAGCAAGGGGCTAGCGGGGGGCATCATTGAGCAGTTCTTC. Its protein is CASSKGLAGGIIEQFF.

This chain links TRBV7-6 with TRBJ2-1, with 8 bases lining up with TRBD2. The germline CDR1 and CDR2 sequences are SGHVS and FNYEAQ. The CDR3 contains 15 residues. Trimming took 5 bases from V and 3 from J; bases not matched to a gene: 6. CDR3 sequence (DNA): TGTGCCAGCAGCAATAGCGGGGACGGCTACAATGAGCAGTTCTTC. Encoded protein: CASSNSGDGYNEQFF.

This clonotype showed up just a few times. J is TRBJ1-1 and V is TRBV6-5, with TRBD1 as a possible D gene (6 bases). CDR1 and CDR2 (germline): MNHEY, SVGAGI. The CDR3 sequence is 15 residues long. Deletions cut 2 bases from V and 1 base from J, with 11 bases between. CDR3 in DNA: TGTGCCAGCAGTTACAGCCGGGGGGCGAACACTGAAGCTTTCTTT. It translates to CASSYSRGANTEAFF.

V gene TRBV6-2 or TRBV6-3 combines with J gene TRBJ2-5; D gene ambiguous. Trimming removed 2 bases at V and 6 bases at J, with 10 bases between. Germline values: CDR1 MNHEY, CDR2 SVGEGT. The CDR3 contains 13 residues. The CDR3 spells CASSYSNGQTQYF. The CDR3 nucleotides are TGTGCCAGCAGTTACAGTAACGGGCAGACCCAGTACTTC.

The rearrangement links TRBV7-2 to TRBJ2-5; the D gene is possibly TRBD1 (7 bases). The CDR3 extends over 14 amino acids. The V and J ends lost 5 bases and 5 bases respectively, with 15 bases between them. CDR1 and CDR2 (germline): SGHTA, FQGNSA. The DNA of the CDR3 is TGTGCCAGCAGCAAGGACAGGAGGGGTGAGACCCAGTACTTC. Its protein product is CASSKDRRGETQYF.

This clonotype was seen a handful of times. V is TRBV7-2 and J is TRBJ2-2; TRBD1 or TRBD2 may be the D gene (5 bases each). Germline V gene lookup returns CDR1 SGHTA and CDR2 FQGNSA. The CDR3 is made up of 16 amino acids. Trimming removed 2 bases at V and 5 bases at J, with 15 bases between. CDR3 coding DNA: TGTGCCAGCAGCTTAAATCAGGGAGTAGAAACCGGGGAGCTGTTTTTT. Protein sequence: CASSLNQGVETGELFF.

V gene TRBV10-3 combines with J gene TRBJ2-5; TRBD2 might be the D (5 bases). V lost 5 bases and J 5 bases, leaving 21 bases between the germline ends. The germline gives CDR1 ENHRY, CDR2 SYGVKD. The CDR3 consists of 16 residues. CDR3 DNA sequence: TGTGCCATCAGTAAGCGGCGCGATATCCTTGGCGAGACCCAGTACTTC. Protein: CAISKRRDILGETQYF.

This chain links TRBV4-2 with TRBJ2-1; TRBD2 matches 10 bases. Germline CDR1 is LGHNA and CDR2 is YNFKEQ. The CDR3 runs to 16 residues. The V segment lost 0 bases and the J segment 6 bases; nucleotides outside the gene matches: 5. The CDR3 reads CASSQDVGLATNEQFF. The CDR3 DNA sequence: TGTGCCAGCAGCCAAGATGTGGGACTAGCGACCAATGAGCAGTTCTTC.

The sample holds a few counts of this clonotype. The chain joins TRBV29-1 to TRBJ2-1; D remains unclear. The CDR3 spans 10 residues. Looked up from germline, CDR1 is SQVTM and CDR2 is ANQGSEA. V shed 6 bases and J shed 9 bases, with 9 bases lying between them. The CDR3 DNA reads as TGCAGCGTAGCGAGAGGTGAGCAGTTCTTC. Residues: CSVARGEQFF.

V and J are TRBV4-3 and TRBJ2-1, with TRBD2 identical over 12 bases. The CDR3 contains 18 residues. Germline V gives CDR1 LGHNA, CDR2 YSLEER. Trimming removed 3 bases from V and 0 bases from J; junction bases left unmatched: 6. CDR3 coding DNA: TGCGCCAGCAGCCAGGGCGGACTAGCGGGGAGCTCCTACAATGAGCAGTTCTTC. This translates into CASSQGGLAGSSYNEQFF.

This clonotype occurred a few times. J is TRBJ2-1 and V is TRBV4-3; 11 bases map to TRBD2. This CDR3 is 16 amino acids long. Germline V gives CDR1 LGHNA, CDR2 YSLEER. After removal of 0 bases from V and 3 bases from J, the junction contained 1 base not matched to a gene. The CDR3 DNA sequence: TGCGCCAGCAGCCAAGAGGGACTAGCGGACTACAATGAGCAGTTCTTC. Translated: CASSQEGLADYNEQFF.

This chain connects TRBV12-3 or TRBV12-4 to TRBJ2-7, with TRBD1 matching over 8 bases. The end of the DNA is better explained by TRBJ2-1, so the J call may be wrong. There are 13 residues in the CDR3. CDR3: CASRLTGVYEQFF. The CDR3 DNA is TGTGCCAGCAGGCTGACAGGGGTCTACGAGCAGTTCTTC.

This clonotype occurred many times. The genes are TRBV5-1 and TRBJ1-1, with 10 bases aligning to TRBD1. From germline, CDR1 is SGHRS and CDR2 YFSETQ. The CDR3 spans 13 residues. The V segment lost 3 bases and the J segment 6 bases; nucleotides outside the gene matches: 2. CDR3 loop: CASSWGTGAEAFF. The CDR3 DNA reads TGCGCCAGCAGCTGGGGGACAGGGGCTGAAGCTTTCTTT. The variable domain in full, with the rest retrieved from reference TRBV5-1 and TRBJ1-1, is KAGVTQTPRYLIKTRGQQVTLSCSPISGHRSVSWYQQTPGQGLQFLFEYFSETQRNKGNFPGRFSGRQFSNSRSEMNVSTLELGDSALYLCASSWGTGAEAFFGQGTRLTVV.

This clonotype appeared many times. CDR3 nucleotides: TGTGCCATCAGTGACACATCGGGGTATATACACAATGAGCAGTTCTTC. Translated, it gives CAISDTSGYIHNEQFF. The V and J genes are TRBV10-3 and TRBJ2-1; D possibly corresponds to TRBD2 (5 bases). Trimming left V 3 bases short and J 5 bases short, with 17 bases between. This CDR3 has 16 residues. Per the germline V gene, CDR1 is ENHRY and CDR2 is SYGVKD.

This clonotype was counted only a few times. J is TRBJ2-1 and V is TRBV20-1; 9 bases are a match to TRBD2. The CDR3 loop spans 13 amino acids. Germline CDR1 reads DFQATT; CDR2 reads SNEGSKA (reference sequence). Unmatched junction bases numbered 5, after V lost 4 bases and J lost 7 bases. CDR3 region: CSATSGAWNEQFF. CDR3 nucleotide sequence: TGCAGTGCTACTAGCGGGGCGTGGAATGAGCAGTTCTTC.

This CDR3 reads CASSLEGTSGTDTQYF. The CDR3 DNA follows: TGCGCCAGCAGCTTGGAGGGGACTAGCGGCACAGATACGCAGTATTTT. The V and J genes are TRBV5-1 and TRBJ2-3; 10 bases agree with TRBD2. This CDR3 has 16 residues. Germline V gene data show CDR1 as SGHRS and CDR2 as YFSETQ. V shed 0 bases, J shed 1 base, and the junction held 2 bases outside the gene matches.

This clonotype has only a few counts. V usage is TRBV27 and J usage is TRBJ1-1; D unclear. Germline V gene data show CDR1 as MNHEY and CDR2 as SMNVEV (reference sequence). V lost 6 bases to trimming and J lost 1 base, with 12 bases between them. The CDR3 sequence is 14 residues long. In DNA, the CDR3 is TGTGCCAGCAGGCTTCTCGGGAGGAACACTGAAGCTTTCTTT. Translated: CASRLLGRNTEAFF.